This T cell receptor (beta chain) was documented in a study of blood T cell repertoires in COVID-19. In the authors' workflow: Reference gene primers were amplified, and this amplification served to estimate nucleated cell counts. Generated by immunoSEQ multiplex PCR, the TCRdb table keeps only in-frame clones and is missing some. Clone size and V and J calls were adopted from that table, with D and trimming inferred from the DNA. The table lists about 120,000 clones, around 82% of them singletons. This clone was counted a few times. Trimming took 1 base from V and 0 from J, leaving 9 bases between them. The CDR3 contains 15 residues. The germline gives CDR1 LGHNA, CDR2 YSLEER.

This sequence originates from a man aged 25-40 years with COVID-19, enrolled during active disease. The V call is TRBV4-3, the J call TRBJ1-2; no clear D. Sequencing was carried out using peripheral blood. The CDR3 DNA sequence: TGCGCCAGCAGCCAAGTCGGGTCTTCTAACTATGGCTACACCTTC. Residues: CASSQVGSSNYGYTF.